The clone carrying this T cell receptor delta chain was seen a few times. The antigen is undetermined. The protein given by TCRdb reflects a much larger clone and differs at residue 12 from this DNA's translation, likely from a read error; the protein shown is the DNA's translation. The data originate from a study of γδ T cells in repeated Plasmodium falciparum infection. Study-wide background: Malian repertoires were sampled cross-sectionally without transmission and longitudinally through febrile malaria. Study findings and constraints: Malian children's Vdelta2-negative repertoires appeared more expanded and less diverse than Australians'.

TCRdb fed the multiplex PCR reads to CATT. The data show 50,000 or so delta-chain clones, roughly 1.6% seen once. Gammadelta T cells were flow-sorted from PBMC into Vgamma9/Vdelta2+ and Vdelta2-negative populations for bulk analysis. The CDR3 contains 25 residues. Germline CDR1 reads TSWWSYY; CDR2 reads QGS. Trimming cost V 3 bases and J 2 bases; bases outside gene matches: 34. This sequence originates from a pool of human donors (malaria-infected and uninfected, not separated). Sequenced sample: gamma-delta T cells from blood. The chain employs TRDV1 and TRDJ1, with 9 bases matching TRDD2. The CDR3 loop reads CALGERPSYGCGGILPEEPTDKLIF. The CDR3 DNA is TGTGCTCTTGGGGAGCGTCCTTCCTACGGATGCGGCGGTATCCTTCCCGAAGAGCCTACCGATAAACTCATCTTT.